This T cell receptor beta chain was obtained from a study of blood T cell repertoires in COVID-19. Study summary: The United States, Italy and Spain provided the acute and convalescent COVID-19 samples.

Measured with immunoSEQ multiplex PCR; TCRdb has only the in-frame clones, and not every one. The table shows fewer than 200,000 clones, with around 89% occurring only once. The CDR3 loop spans 15 amino acids. V was trimmed by 1 base and J by 7 bases, leaving 14 bases between them. Germline V gene sequence: CDR1 SGDLS, CDR2 YYNGEE. The chain has TRBV9 and TRBJ2-2, with D perhaps TRBD1 (6 bases). Input material: peripheral blood. The source is a man between 40 and 49 years old with active or convalescent COVID-19. CDR3 DNA sequence: TGTGCCAGCAGCGTACAGGGGTCACCCGGCGGGGAGCTGTTTTTT. It codes for CASSVQGSPGGELFF. Supplemented by reference TRBV9 and TRBJ2-2, the full variable domain reads DSGVTQTPKHLITATGQRVTLRCSPRSGDLSVYWYQQSLDQGLQFLIQYYNGEERAKGNILERFSAQQFPDLHSELNLSSLELGDSALYFCASSVQGSPGGELFFGEGSRLTVL.